Listed below are T cell receptor beta chains from one sample, sequenced in a study of response to subunit inactivated influenza vaccine. A single record per CDR3 protein comes from TCRdb applying MiXCR to the RT-PCR reads. The table includes 650,000 or so distinct CDR3 sequences, 14% detected once. The starting material was PBMCs from blood, obtained 14 to 15 days before vaccination. The origin of the receptors is a man aged 50 to 59 who received an inactivated influenza vaccine. Each CDR3 is given with its conserved first and last residue. The D gene is left open where the match is weak. Expanded clones get a size class; other rows say once, few or many, or leave the size out.

cdr3_nt cdr3_aa clone_size d_call j_call v_call
TGCAGCGTCGTCCCTTTTACCGGGACGTCTAGCACAGATACGCAGTATTTT CSVVPFTGTSSTDTQYF . . TRBJ2-3 TRBV29-1
TGTGCCAGCAGCTTAGAGGGAGGGAGGGCAGGGAAGCAGTTCTTC CASSLEGGRAGKQFF . TRBD2 TRBJ2-1 TRBV7-2
TGTGCCAGCACATTGGACGGGAGGGGGTACGAGCAGTACTTC CASTLDGRGYEQYF . TRBD2 TRBJ2-7 TRBV5-4
TGTGCCAGCAGCTTCCAACAACAGGGCTACGAGCAGTACTTC CASSFQQQGYEQYF . . TRBJ2-7 TRBV9
TGTGCCAGCAGTTTCAGGTTCCAAGGAGACAATGAGCAGTTCTTC CASSFRFQGDNEQFF few . TRBJ2-1 TRBV6-5
TGCGCCAGCAGCTTGGGACAGGGGGCTGGGGCCAACGTCCTGACTTTC CASSLGQGAGANVLTF few TRBD1 TRBJ2-6 TRBV5-1
TGTGCCATCAGGCCGACAGGGTCCGACTATAATTCACCCCTCCACTTT CAIRPTGSDYNSPLHF few TRBD1 TRBJ1-6 TRBV10-3
TGTGCCAGCAGTTACTCCCGGGCTAGCGGAGACAATGAGCAGTTCTTC CASSYSRASGDNEQFF few TRBD2 TRBJ2-1 TRBV6-2/TRBV6-3
TGTGCCAGCCGGGGGGCCGAAATATACAATGAGCAGTTCTTC CASRGAEIYNEQFF few . TRBJ2-1 TRBV7-2
TGTGCCAGCCGAACCACGGGGGGGAGCGAAAAGCAGTACTTC CASRTTGGSEKQYF . TRBD2 TRBJ2-7 TRBV25-1
TGCAGTGCTAGACCCCCGGGACAGGGGAACACTGAAGCTTTCTTT CSARPPGQGNTEAFF few TRBD1 TRBJ1-1 TRBV20-1
TGTGCCAGCAGTTTAAGGTTAGACTACAATGAGCAGTTCTTC CASSLRLDYNEQFF few . TRBJ2-1 TRBV27
TGCAGTGCTAGGATGACCCGGGACAGGGTCTTCTATGGCTACACCTTC CSARMTRDRVFYGYTF few TRBD1 TRBJ1-2 TRBV20-1
TGTGCCAGCAGTTTGGTTTTTTTGGAACTTTCCTCTGGAAACACCATATATTTT CASSLVFLELSSGNTIYF few . TRBJ1-3 TRBV28
TGTGCCAGCAGCTCGCAGACAGGTTTCACCGGGGAGCTGTTTTTT CASSSQTGFTGELFF few . TRBJ2-2 TRBV7-2
TGTGCCAGCAGTAGCAGAACTAGCGGGAGGATCCACGAGCAGTACTTC CASSSRTSGRIHEQYF . TRBD2 TRBJ2-7 TRBV28
TGTGCCATCAGGGCCACGGAGAGGGGTTTGTCTACCGGGGAGCTGTTTTTT CAIRATERGLSTGELFF . . TRBJ2-2 TRBV10-3
TGTGCCAGTACACCCCCGGCGGGAGGCCCCTACGAGCAGTACTTC CASTPPAGGPYEQYF . TRBD2 TRBJ2-7 TRBV18
TGTGCCAGCAGCCAAGATGATGCGGGGACAGGAAACATTCAGTACTTC CASSQDDAGTGNIQYF few TRBD1 TRBJ2-4 TRBV4-2
TGTGCCAGCAGTCTCCCGGAACTAGCGGATACGCAGTATTTT CASSLPELADTQYF few TRBD2 TRBJ2-3 TRBV12-3/TRBV12-4
TGTGCCATCAGTGATGGGGGGCAAGAGACCCAGTACTTC CAISDGGQETQYF few . TRBJ2-5 TRBV10-3
TGTGCCACCAGCGGTTGGGCGACGGAAGAGACCCAGTACTTC CATSGWATEETQYF . . TRBJ2-5 TRBV15
TGTGCCAGCAGCCAAGGGGTACTGTTCTCTGGAAACACCATATATTTT CASSQGVLFSGNTIYF . . TRBJ1-3 TRBV3-1
TGTGCCAGCACCCTTGGGGGGGGGCGTACCGGGGAGCTGTTTTTT CASTLGGGRTGELFF . . TRBJ2-2 TRBV12-3/TRBV12-4
TGCAGTGCTAGGGGGGCCCAGAAGATGAATCAGCCCCAGCATTTT CSARGAQKMNQPQHF few . TRBJ1-5 TRBV20-1
TGTGCCACCAGCAGAGTAGGCTTTGGTGATACGCAGTATTTT CATSRVGFGDTQYF . . TRBJ2-3 TRBV15
TGCGCCAGCAGCCAAAATGTGGCTCTGGGGAATGAGCAGTTCTTC CASSQNVALGNEQFF . . TRBJ2-1 TRBV4-3
TGTGCCAGCAGCCAAGCGCAGGGGGCATTGAACACTGAAGCTTTCTTT CASSQAQGALNTEAFF . TRBD1 TRBJ1-1 TRBV3-1
TGTGCCAGCAGTTCCGCAGGACTAGCCAAAAACATTCAGTACTTC CASSSAGLAKNIQYF . . TRBJ2-4 TRBV28
TGCGCCAGCAGCTTGTCGTCAGCACCGAATCTCAGTCGAGAGACCCAGTACTTC CASSLSSAPNLSRETQYF many . TRBJ2-5 TRBV5-1
TGTGCCAGCAGACTTCAAGGGTCTGGGGCCAACGTCCTGACTTTC CASRLQGSGANVLTF many . TRBJ2-6 TRBV12-3/TRBV12-4
TGTGCCAGCAGCAAACGGACAGGGACACCGGAAAAACTGTTTTTT CASSKRTGTPEKLFF many . TRBJ1-4 TRBV21-1
TGCGCCAGCAGCCAAGATACCGCGACGGGAGGCTACACTGAAGCTTTCTTT CASSQDTATGGYTEAFF . . TRBJ1-1 TRBV4-3
TGCAGCGTTGGATACAGTCCCTACGAGCAGTACTTC CSVGYSPYEQYF . . TRBJ2-7 TRBV29-1
TGTGCCAGCAGCCAACTGCTAATGGGGGGCGCGGAGGAAAAACTGTTTTTT CASSQLLMGGAEEKLFF few . TRBJ1-4 TRBV14
TGTGCCAGCAGCGTAGAAGGGACTAGCGGGAGGGCCGTGCAGTTCTTC CASSVEGTSGRAVQFF . TRBD2 TRBJ2-1 TRBV9
TGCAGCGTGAGGAGGGGAAGCGGGGGAGGGGGAAAAAATGAGCAGTTCTTC CSVRRGSGGGGKNEQFF . TRBD2 TRBJ2-1 TRBV29-1
TGTGCCAGCAGCCCCCAGTTCTACACCGGGGAGCTGTTTTTT CASSPQFYTGELFF few . TRBJ2-2 TRBV7-2
TGTGCCAGCAGCTTAGGAGGACCCCCCACGGAGACCCAGTACTTC CASSLGGPPTETQYF few . TRBJ2-5 TRBV7-2
TGTGCCAGTAGTATTGGTGGGGTCAGTGCAGATACGCAGTATTTT CASSIGGVSADTQYF once . TRBJ2-3 TRBV19
TGTGCCAGCCATTGGGGTACCAAGACTAATCAGCCCCAGCATTTT CASHWGTKTNQPQHF few . TRBJ1-5 TRBV28
TGCAGTGCCAGGACTAGGGATGAGCAGTTCTTC CSARTRDEQFF . TRBD2 TRBJ2-1 TRBV20-1
TGTGCCAGCAGCGGACAGTTTCTGAACACTGAAGCTTTCTTT CASSGQFLNTEAFF . . TRBJ1-1 TRBV7-9
TGTGCCAGCAGTCTTACAGGGGGCGATCAGCCCCAGCATTTT CASSLTGGDQPQHF . TRBD1 TRBJ1-5 TRBV27
TGCAGCGTCAATCCTAGCGGGAGCTACAATGAGCAGTTCTTC CSVNPSGSYNEQFF . TRBD2 TRBJ2-1 TRBV29-1
TGTGCCAGCAGCGGGGCGGCATACAATGAGCAGTTCTTC CASSGAAYNEQFF few . TRBJ2-1 TRBV2